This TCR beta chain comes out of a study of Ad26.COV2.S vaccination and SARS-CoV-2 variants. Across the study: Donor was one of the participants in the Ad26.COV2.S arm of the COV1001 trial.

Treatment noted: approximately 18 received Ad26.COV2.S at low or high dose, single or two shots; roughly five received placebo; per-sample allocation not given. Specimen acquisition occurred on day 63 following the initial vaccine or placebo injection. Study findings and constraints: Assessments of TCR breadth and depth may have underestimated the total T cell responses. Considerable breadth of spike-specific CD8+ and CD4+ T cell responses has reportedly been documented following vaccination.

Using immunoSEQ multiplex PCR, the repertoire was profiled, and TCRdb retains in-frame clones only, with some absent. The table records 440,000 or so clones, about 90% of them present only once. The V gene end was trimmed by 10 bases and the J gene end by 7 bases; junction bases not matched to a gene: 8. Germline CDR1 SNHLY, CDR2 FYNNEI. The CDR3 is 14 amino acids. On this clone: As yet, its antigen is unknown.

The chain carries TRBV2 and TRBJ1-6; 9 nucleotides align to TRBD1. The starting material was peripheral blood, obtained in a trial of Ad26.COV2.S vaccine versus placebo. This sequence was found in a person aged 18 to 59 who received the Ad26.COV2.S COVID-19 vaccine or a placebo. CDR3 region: CATETGTGNSPLHF. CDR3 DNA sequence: TGTGCCACCGAAACCGGGACAGGGAATTCACCCCTCCACTTT.